This entry lists 6 T cell receptor beta chains sequenced from one sample in a study of blood T cell repertoires in COVID-19. This table comes from immunoSEQ multiplex PCR, and its TCRdb copy is limited to in-frame clones, with some not included. This sample yields 350,000 to 450,000 clones, of which roughly 88% are seen a single time; about 1.4% belongs to the top ten. Sequencing input: PBMCs or T cells enriched from blood (not recorded which). The receptors shown here come from a young woman who had been exposed to COVID-19.

The CDR3 is CAISGQGDTYEQYF. DNA of the CDR3: TGTGCCATCAGTGGACAGGGGGATACCTACGAGCAGTACTTC. This chain links TRBV10-3 with TRBJ2-7; 9 nucleotides agree with TRBD1. CDR3 length: 14 amino acids. J gave up 2 bases and V 4 bases, and 3 bases lay outside the gene matches. Per the germline V gene, CDR1 is ENHRY and CDR2 is SYGVKD.

This chain links TRBV4-1 with TRBJ2-1, with 9 bases that match TRBD1. V was clipped by 5 bases and J by 6 bases; unmatched bases: 11. CDR1 and CDR2 from the germline V gene are MGHRA and YSYEKL. The CDR3 is 16 amino acids. This CDR3 reads CASSRPGQGPSNEQFF. Written as DNA, the CDR3 is TGCGCCAGCAGCAGGCCGGGACAGGGCCCATCCAATGAGCAGTTCTTC.

V and J are TRBV5-1 and TRBJ2-5; no definite D call. V dropped 5 bases and J dropped 1 base, with 9 bases sitting between them. The V gene's germline CDR1 is SGHRS and CDR2 YFSETQ. The CDR3 runs to 13 residues. The CDR3 is CASSGNSQETQYF. DNA of the CDR3: TGCGCCAGCAGTGGTAACAGCCAAGAGACCCAGTACTTC.

On this clone itself: The sample holds other DNA sequences that translate to the same CDR3. The chain has TRBV19 and TRBJ2-1, with D possibly being TRBD2 (6 bases). Germline V gives CDR1 LNHDA, CDR2 SQIVND (reference sequence). Between the trimmed V and J ends, which lost 7 bases and 2 bases, there was a span of 9 bases. CDR3 length: 13 amino acids. The CDR3 loop is CASTGGAYNEQFF. The DNA of the CDR3 is TGTGCCAGTACCGGAGGGGCCTACAATGAGCAGTTCTTC.

The chain employs TRBV19 and TRBJ2-1, with D possibly matching TRBD2 (6 bases). Germline V CDR1 and CDR2: LNHDA, SQIVND (reference sequence). The V end was cut by 5 bases, the J end by 5 bases, with 13 bases between. The CDR3 runs to 14 residues. This CDR3 is CASSVGGPHNEQFF. CDR3 nucleotides: TGTGCCAGTAGTGTTGGAGGGCCTCACAATGAGCAGTTCTTC. The full variable domain, its missing parts supplied by reference TRBV19 and TRBJ2-1, is DGGITQSPKYLFRKEGQNVTLSCEQNLNHDAMYWYRQDPGQGLRLIYYSQIVNDFQKGDIAEGYSVSREKKESFPLTVTSAQKNPTAFYLCASSVGGPHNEQFFGPGTRLTVL.

The V and J genes are TRBV28 and TRBJ1-3; 7 nucleotides agree with TRBD1. Germline values: CDR1 MDHEN, CDR2 SYDVKM. The V segment lost 4 bases and the J segment 0 bases; nucleotides outside the gene matches: 6. CDR3 length: 16 residues. DNA for the CDR3: TGTGCCAGCAGTTCTCAGACAGGGCCCTCTGGAAACACCATATATTTT. Translation gives CASSSQTGPSGNTIYF.